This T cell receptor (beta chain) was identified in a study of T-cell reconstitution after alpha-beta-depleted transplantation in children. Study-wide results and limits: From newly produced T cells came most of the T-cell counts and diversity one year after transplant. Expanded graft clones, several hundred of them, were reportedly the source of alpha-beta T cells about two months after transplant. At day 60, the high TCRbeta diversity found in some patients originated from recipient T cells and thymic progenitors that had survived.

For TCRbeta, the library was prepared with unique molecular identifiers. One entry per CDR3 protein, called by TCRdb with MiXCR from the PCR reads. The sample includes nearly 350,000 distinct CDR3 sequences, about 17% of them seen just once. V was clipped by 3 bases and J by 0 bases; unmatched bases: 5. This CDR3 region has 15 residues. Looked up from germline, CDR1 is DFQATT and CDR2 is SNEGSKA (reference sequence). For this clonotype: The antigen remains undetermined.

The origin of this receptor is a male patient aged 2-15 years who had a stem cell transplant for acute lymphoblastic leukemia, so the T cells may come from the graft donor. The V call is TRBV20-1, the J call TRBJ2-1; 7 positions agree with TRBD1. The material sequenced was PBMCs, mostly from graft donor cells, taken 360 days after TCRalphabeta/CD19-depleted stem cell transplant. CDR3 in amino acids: CSARSTGISYNEQFF. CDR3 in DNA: TGCAGTGCTAGGTCGACAGGGATCTCCTACAATGAGCAGTTCTTC.